What follows are 23 T cell receptor beta chains derived from one specimen sequenced in a study of technical replicates of blood from several donors (dated by TCRdb to about 2017). Library prep was done by the immunoSEQ multiplex PCR assay. TCRdb retrieved this table from immuneACCESS and kept in-frame rearrangements only. Not all clones are present; in checked studies, unresolved V genes account for under half, and no reason is known for the remainder. Counted in this sample were around 70,000 clones; 95% to 98% of them appeared once. The ten largest clones represent 0.25% to 0.35% of the sample. The sample was T cells isolated from PBMCs. The receptors come from a human donor in good health.

The chain is built from TRBV5-1 and TRBJ1-1; weak D call: TRBD1 (5 bases). V lost 0 bases and J 0 bases, leaving 9 bases between the germline ends. This CDR3 is 15 amino acids long. CDR1 and CDR2 from the germline V gene are SGHRS and YFSETQ. The chain's CDR3 is CASSLVSGLNTEAFF. CDR3 DNA: TGCGCCAGCAGCTTGGTTTCAGGGCTGAACACTGAAGCTTTCTTT.

This chain joins TRBV6-5 and TRBJ1-5; unclear D gene. From germline, CDR1 is MNHEY and CDR2 SVGAGI. Trimming took off 5 bases at V and 5 bases at J, with 10 bases between the two ends. This CDR3 comprises 13 residues. The CDR3 region has the DNA TGTGCCAGCAGTAGAACCGGGGATCAGCCCCAGCATTTT. It encodes CASSRTGDQPQHF.

The chain couples TRBV30 to TRBJ2-3; 14 positions match TRBD2. CDR1 GTSNPN and CDR2 SVGIG come from the germline V gene (reference sequence). This CDR3 has 17 amino acids. Trimming at V came to 2 bases and at J to 4 bases, leaving 8 bases not matched to a gene. As DNA, the CDR3 is TGTGCCTGGAGTTTCCAGATGACTAGCGGGAGGGCAGATACGCAGTATTTT. Translating gives CAWSFQMTSGRADTQYF.

V usage is TRBV11-1 and J usage is TRBJ2-2; TRBD1 aligns across 7 bases. The junction had 4 bases not matched to a gene; V was cut back by 5 bases and J by 4 bases. The germline V gene encodes CDR1 SGHAT and CDR2 FQDESV (reference sequence). CDR3 length: 14 residues. The CDR3 nucleotides are TGTGCCAGCAGCGTTGCAGGGGGCACCGGGGAGCTGTTTTTT. This encodes CASSVAGGTGELFF.

V and J are TRBV2 and TRBJ2-2; 10 bases fit TRBD1. Germline CDR1 and CDR2: SNHLY and FYNNEI. The CDR3 is 15 residues long. V was pared by 2 bases and J by 4 bases, with 1 base of the junction left unmatched. The CDR3 nucleotides read TGTGCCAGCAGTGAAAGGACAGGGGGCACCGGGGAGCTGTTTTTT. Its protein is CASSERTGGTGELFF.

The V call is TRBV12-5, the J call TRBJ1-2, with a possible D match to TRBD1 (6 bases). This CDR3 has 13 amino acids. V was shortened by 1 base and J by 8 bases, with 11 bases between the two germline ends. Germline loops: CDR1 LGHNT, CDR2 FRNRAP. CDR3 DNA sequence: TGTGCTAGTGGTTTGGGGGGGCTAGGAGGCTACACCTTC. This translates into CASGLGGLGGYTF.

The chain combines TRBV9 with TRBJ2-7; possible D gene TRBD2, 5 bases. Germline V gene data show CDR1 as SGDLS and CDR2 as YYNGEE. The ends were cut back, 0 bases at V and 0 bases at J, with 10 bases in the middle. This CDR3 spans 15 amino acids. The CDR3 DNA sequence: TGTGCCAGCAGCGTAGAAAGCGGTAGCTCCTACGAGCAGTACTTC. It encodes CASSVESGSSYEQYF.

This clone was recorded only once. At one end the junction does not follow the germline gene, possibly because of a read error. This chain joins TRBV29-1 and TRBJ1-1; D not certain. The CDR3 is 14 amino acids. The germline V gene has CDR1 SQVTM and CDR2 ANQGSEA. The CDR3 sequence is CSAETGVGNTEAFF. Here the CDR3 DNA reads TGCAGCGCTGAAACCGGGGTAGGGAACACTGAAGCTTTCTTT.

The chain joins TRBV7-9 to TRBJ2-7; 7 bases fit TRBD1. Germline V lookup: CDR1 SEHNR, CDR2 FQNEAQ (reference sequence). Unmatched junction bases numbered 10, after V lost 11 bases and J lost 3 bases. The CDR3 extends over 13 amino acids. The CDR3 DNA sequence: TGTGCCGGGGCCCGGGACAGACACTACGAGCAGTACTTC. Encoded protein: CAGARDRHYEQYF. Filled out from reference TRBV7-9 and TRBJ2-7, the complete variable domain reads DTGVSQNPRHKITKRGQNVTFRCDPISEHNRLYWYRQTLGQGPEFLTYFQNEAQLEKSRLLSDRFSAERPKGSFSTLEIQRTEQGDSAMYLCAGARDRHYEQYFGPGTRLTVT.

The chain uses TRBV29-1 and TRBJ2-1; 8 bases are a match to TRBD1. Germline CDR1 and CDR2: SQVTM and ANQGSEA. J was trimmed by 2 bases and V by 8 bases; bases with no gene match: 11. The CDR3 length is 15 residues. CDR3 sequence: CSPVTGESPYNEQFF. The CDR3, as DNA: TGCAGCCCCGTGACAGGGGAGAGTCCCTACAATGAGCAGTTCTTC.

V and J are TRBV7-8 and TRBJ2-7, with D possibly being TRBD2 (6 bases). This CDR3 region has 14 residues. Germline V gene lookup returns CDR1 SGHVS and CDR2 FQNEAQ. Trimming shortened V by 2 bases and J by 6 bases, and 14 bases separated the two germline ends. The CDR3 bases are TGTGCCAGCAGCTTACCCAGGGAGGCAGGCGAGCAGTACTTC. Translating gives CASSLPREAGEQYF.

This clone was counted a single time. The rearrangement joins TRBV6-5 to TRBJ2-3; no reliable D call. The CDR3 runs to 13 residues. V lost 7 bases to trimming and J lost 2 bases, with 10 bases between them. CDR1 and CDR2 from the germline V gene are MNHEY and SVGAGI. In nucleotides, the CDR3 is TGTGCCAGCAACGCGGTCTCCACAGATACGCAGTATTTT. Translation: CASNAVSTDTQYF.

This chain joins TRBV29-1 and TRBJ1-1, with TRBD1 matching over 10 bases. The CDR3 has 13 residues. J lost 7 bases, V lost 6 bases, and 8 bases had no gene match. The germline V gene has CDR1 SQVTM and CDR2 ANQGSEA. The CDR3 DNA reads as TGCAGCGTAGACAGGGGGCTTGATGGTGAAGCTTTCTTT. As protein: CSVDRGLDGEAFF.

The rearrangement joins TRBV15 to TRBJ2-1; 11 bases match TRBD2. J gave up 6 bases and V 2 bases, and 6 bases lay outside the gene matches. The CDR3 runs 16 residues. The germline CDR1 and CDR2 sequences are LNHNV and YYDKDF (reference sequence). As DNA, the CDR3 is TGTGCCACCAGCAGAATCGAACTAGCGGGGGCCAATGAGCAGTTCTTC. Its translation: CATSRIELAGANEQFF.

The J gene is TRBJ2-6, the V gene TRBV11-3; TRBD1 might be the D (6 bases). Looked up from germline, CDR1 is SGHNT and CDR2 is YENEEA. V lost 6 bases and J 2 bases, leaving 11 bases between the germline ends. CDR3 size: 15 residues. CDR3 DNA: TGTGCCAGCAGAAATACAGGGACTGGGGCCAACGTCCTGACTTTC. It encodes CASRNTGTGANVLTF.

V gene TRBV7-2 combines with J gene TRBJ1-5, with D hard to call. Trimming shortened V by 5 bases and J by 3 bases, and 8 bases separated the two germline ends. The CDR3 is made up of 13 amino acids. Germline V lookup: CDR1 SGHTA, CDR2 FQGNSA. The CDR3 sequence is CASSKDSNQPQHF. CDR3 DNA: TGTGCCAGCAGCAAGGACTCCAATCAGCCCCAGCATTTT.

This clone was picked up a small number of times. The CDR3 loop is CASSVGASELYNEQFF. Here the CDR3 DNA reads TGTGCCAGCAGCGTAGGGGCTAGCGAACTCTACAATGAGCAGTTCTTC. This chain uses TRBV9 with TRBJ2-1; weak D call: TRBD2 (6 bases). This CDR3 contains 16 residues. Trimming took 0 bases from V and 3 from J, leaving 13 bases between them. The germline gives CDR1 SGDLS, CDR2 YYNGEE.

The chain joins TRBV28 to TRBJ2-3; no reliable D call. V lost 1 base to trimming and J lost 1 base, with 6 bases between them. The CDR3 has 14 amino acids. Germline V gene lookup returns CDR1 MDHEN and CDR2 SYDVKM. The CDR3 bases are TGTGCCAGCAGTTTATCGCCAGGCACAGATACGCAGTATTTT. Encoded protein: CASSLSPGTDTQYF.

The V and J genes are TRBV15 and TRBJ2-7, with 8 nucleotides matching TRBD2. In germline, CDR1 is LNHNV, CDR2 YYDKDF (reference sequence). Trimming at V came to 5 bases and at J to 2 bases, leaving 8 bases not matched to a gene. The CDR3 has 15 residues. CDR3 sequence (DNA): TGTGCCACCAGCCCGGGGGGGTCAAGGGCCTACGAGCAGTACTTC. The encoded protein is CATSPGGSRAYEQYF. The full variable domain, rest sourced from reference TRBV15 and TRBJ2-7, is DAMVIQNPRYQVTQFGKPVTLSCSQTLNHNVMYWYQQKSSQAPKLLFHYYDKDFNNEADTPDNFQSRRPNTSFCFLDIRSPGLGDTAMYLCATSPGGSRAYEQYFGPGTRLTVT.

The chain combines TRBV19 with TRBJ1-4; TRBD1 aligns across 9 bases. The CDR3 covers 15 residues. Germline V gives CDR1 LNHDA, CDR2 SQIVND (reference sequence). V shed 8 bases and J 3 bases; nucleotides not matched to a gene: 7. DNA of the CDR3: TGTGCCAGTGGGGACAGGGACGCGCCTAATGAAAAACTGTTTTTT. Its translation: CASGDRDAPNEKLFF.

The genes are TRBV9 and TRBJ2-1, with 10 bases matching TRBD2. V lost 0 bases to trimming and J lost 3 bases; unmatched junction nucleotides: 3. This CDR3 has 16 residues. Germline V gene lookup returns CDR1 SGDLS and CDR2 YYNGEE. CDR3 in DNA: TGTGCCAGCAGCGTAGAATCTAGCGGGAGCTACAATGAGCAGTTCTTC. Protein: CASSVESSGSYNEQFF.

The chain couples TRBV28 to TRBJ1-1; a weak D match, TRBD1 (6 bases). Trimming stripped 5 bases from V and 1 base from J, with 11 bases between. Looked up from germline, CDR1 is MDHEN and CDR2 is SYDVKM. The CDR3 is made up of 14 amino acids. This chain's CDR3 is CASSPPTGNTEAFF. CDR3 in DNA: TGTGCCAGCAGTCCTCCGACAGGGAACACTGAAGCTTTCTTT.

The chain couples TRBV28 to TRBJ2-1; the D gene is possibly TRBD1 (6 bases). Germline loops: CDR1 MDHEN, CDR2 SYDVKM. This CDR3 is built from 15 residues. Between the trimmed V and J ends, which lost 1 base and 10 bases, there was a span of 17 bases. CDR3: CASSLFGDISSEQFF. The CDR3 bases are TGTGCCAGCAGTTTATTCGGGGACATCTCTTCCGAGCAGTTCTTC.